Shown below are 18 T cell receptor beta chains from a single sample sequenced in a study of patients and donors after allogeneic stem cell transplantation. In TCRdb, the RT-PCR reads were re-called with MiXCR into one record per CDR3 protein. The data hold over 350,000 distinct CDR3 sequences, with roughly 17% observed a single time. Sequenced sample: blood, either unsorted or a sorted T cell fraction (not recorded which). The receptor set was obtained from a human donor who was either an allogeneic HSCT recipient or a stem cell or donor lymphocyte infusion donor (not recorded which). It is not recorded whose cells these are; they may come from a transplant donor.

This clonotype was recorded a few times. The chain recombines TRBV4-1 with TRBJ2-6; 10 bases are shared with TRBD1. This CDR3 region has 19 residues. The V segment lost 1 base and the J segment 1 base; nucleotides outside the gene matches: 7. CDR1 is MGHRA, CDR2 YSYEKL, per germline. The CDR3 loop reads CASSQVFGTGASGANVLTF. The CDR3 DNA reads TGCGCCAGCAGCCAAGTCTTTGGGACAGGGGCTTCTGGGGCCAACGTCCTGACTTTC.

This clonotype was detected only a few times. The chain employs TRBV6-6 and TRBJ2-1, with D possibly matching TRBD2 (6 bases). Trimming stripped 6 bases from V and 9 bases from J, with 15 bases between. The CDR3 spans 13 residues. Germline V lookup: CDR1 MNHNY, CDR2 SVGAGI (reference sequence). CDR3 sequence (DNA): TGTGCCAGCAGCCAACGGACTACTGGTGAGCAGTTCTTC. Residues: CASSQRTTGEQFF.

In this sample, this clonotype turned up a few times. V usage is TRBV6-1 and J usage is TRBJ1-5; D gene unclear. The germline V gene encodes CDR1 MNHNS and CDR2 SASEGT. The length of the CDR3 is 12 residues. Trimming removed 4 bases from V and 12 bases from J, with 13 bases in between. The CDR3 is CASSVRETRQHF. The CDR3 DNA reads TGTGCCAGCAGTGTCCGGGAAACGCGCCAGCATTTT.

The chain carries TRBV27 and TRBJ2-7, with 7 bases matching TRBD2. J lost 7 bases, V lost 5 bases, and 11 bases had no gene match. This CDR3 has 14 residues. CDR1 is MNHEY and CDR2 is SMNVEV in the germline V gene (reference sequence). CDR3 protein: CASSPGRVQGEQYF. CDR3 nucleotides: TGTGCCAGCAGTCCGGGGAGGGTACAAGGGGAGCAGTACTTC.

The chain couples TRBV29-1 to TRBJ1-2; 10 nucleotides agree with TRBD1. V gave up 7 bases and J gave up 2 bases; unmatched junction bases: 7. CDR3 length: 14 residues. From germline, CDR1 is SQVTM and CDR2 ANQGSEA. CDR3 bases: TGCAGCGGGGAGACAGGGGGCGTAAACTATGGCTACACCTTC. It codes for CSGETGGVNYGYTF.

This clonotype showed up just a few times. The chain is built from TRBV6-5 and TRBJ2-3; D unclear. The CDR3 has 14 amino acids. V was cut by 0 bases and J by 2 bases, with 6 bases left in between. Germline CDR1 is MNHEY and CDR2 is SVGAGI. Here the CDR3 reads CASSYSQDTDTQYF. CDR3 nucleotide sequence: TGTGCCAGCAGTTACTCGCAGGACACAGATACGCAGTATTTT.

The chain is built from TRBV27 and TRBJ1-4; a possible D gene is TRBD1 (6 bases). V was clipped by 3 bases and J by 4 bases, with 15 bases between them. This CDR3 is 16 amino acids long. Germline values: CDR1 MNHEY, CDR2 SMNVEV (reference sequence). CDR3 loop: CASSFSSDRLNEKLFF. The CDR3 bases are TGTGCCAGCAGTTTTTCCTCCGACAGGCTTAATGAAAAACTGTTTTTT. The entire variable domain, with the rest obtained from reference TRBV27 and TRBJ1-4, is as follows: EAQVTQNPRYLITVTGKKLTVTCSQNMNHEYMSWYRQDPGLGLRQIYYSMNVEVTDKGDVPEGYKVSRKEKRNFPLILESPSPNQTSLYFCASSFSSDRLNEKLFFGSGTQLSVL.

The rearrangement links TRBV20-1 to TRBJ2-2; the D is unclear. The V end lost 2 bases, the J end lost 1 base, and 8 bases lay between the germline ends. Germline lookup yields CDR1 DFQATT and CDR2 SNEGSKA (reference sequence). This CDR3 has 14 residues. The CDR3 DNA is TGCAGTGCTAGATCCTATCAGAACACCGGGGAGCTGTTTTTT. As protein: CSARSYQNTGELFF.

This chain's CDR3 is CASSFGGSNTGELFF. In nucleotides, the CDR3 is TGCGCCAGCAGCTTCGGGGGCAGTAACACCGGGGAGCTGTTTTTT. V and J are TRBV5-1 and TRBJ2-2; the D call may be TRBD1 or TRBD2 (6 bases each). In germline, CDR1 is SGHRS, CDR2 YFSETQ. This CDR3 has 15 amino acids. The V end was cut by 2 bases, the J end by 2 bases, with 10 bases between.

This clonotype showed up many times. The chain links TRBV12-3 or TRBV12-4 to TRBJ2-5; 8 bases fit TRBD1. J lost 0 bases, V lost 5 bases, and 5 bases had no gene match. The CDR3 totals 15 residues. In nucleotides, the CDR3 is TGTGCCAGCAGTCCGGGACAGGCAAACCAAGAGACCCAGTACTTC. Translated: CASSPGQANQETQYF.

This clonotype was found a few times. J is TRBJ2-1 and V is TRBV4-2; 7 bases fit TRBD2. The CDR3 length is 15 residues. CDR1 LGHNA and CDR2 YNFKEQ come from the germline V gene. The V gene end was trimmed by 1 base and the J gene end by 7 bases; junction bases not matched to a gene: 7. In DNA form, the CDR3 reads TGTGCCAGCAGCCAAGGGACTAGGAGTGATAATGAGCAGTTCTTC. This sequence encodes CASSQGTRSDNEQFF.

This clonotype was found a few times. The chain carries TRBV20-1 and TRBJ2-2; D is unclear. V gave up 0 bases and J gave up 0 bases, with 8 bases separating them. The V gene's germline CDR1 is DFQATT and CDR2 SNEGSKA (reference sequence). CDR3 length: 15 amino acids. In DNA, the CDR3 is TGCAGTGCTAGAGACCGACGAGCGAACACCGGGGAGCTGTTTTTT. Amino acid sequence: CSARDRRANTGELFF.

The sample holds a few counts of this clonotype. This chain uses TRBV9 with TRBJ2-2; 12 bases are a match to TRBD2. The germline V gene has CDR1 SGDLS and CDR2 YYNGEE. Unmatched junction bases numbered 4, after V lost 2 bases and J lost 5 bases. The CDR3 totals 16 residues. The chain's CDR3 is CASSVLAGGQTGELFF. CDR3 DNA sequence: TGTGCCAGCAGCGTCCTAGCGGGGGGGCAAACCGGGGAGCTGTTTTTT.

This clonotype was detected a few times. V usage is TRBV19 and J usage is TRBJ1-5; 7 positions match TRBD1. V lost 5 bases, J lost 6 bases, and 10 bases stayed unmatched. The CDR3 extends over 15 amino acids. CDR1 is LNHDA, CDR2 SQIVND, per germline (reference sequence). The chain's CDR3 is CASSPGTADFQPQHF. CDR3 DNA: TGTGCCAGTAGTCCCGGGACAGCCGACTTTCAGCCCCAGCATTTT. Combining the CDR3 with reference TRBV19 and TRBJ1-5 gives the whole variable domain DGGITQSPKYLFRKEGQNVTLSCEQNLNHDAMYWYRQDPGQGLRLIYYSQIVNDFQKGDIAEGYSVSREKKESFPLTVTSAQKNPTAFYLCASSPGTADFQPQHFGDGTRLSIL.

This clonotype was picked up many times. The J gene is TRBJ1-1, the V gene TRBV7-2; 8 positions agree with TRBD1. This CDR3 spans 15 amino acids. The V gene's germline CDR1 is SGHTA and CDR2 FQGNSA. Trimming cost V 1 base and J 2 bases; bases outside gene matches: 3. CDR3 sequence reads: CASSLVGTGNTEAFF. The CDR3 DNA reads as TGTGCCAGCAGCTTAGTAGGGACAGGAAACACTGAAGCTTTCTTT. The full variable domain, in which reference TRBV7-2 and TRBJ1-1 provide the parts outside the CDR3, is GAGVSQSPSNKVTEKGKDVELRCDPISGHTALYWYRQSLGQGLEFLIYFQGNSAPDKSGLPSDRFSAERTGGSVSTLTIQRTQQEDSAVYLCASSLVGTGNTEAFFGQGTRLTVV.

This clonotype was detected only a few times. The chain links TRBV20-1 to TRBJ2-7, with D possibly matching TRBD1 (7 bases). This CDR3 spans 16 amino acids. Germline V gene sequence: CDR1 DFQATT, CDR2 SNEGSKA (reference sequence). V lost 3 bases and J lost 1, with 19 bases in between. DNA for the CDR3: TGCAGTGCTAGTCGTAGGGGGCGCGGAGGGTCCTACGAGCAGTACTTC. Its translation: CSASRRGRGGSYEQYF.

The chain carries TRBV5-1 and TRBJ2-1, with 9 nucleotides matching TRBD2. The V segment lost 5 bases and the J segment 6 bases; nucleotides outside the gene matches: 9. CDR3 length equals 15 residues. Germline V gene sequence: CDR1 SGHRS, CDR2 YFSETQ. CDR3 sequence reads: CASRGSSGVSNEQFF. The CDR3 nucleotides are TGCGCCAGCAGGGGCTCTAGCGGGGTCTCCAATGAGCAGTTCTTC.

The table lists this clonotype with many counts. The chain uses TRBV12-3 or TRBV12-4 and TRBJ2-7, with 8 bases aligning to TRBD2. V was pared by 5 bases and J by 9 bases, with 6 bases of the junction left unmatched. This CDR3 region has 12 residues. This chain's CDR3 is CASSPHAGGQYF. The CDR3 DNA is TGTGCCAGCAGTCCCCATGCGGGGGGGCAGTACTTC.